One and the same sample provided the 10 T cell receptor beta chains below, sequenced in a study of T cells after posttransplantation cyclophosphamide. Treatment was busulfan-fludarabine conditioning, a marrow graft, and cyclophosphamide on days +3 and +4. TCRdb's copy holds only in-frame clones and misses some; the assay was immunoSEQ multiplex PCR. The sample gives about 10,000 clones, 65% to 85% of which show up once; 4.5% to 5.5% is in the top ten. Sequenced material: PBMCs, taken after allogeneic stem cell transplant with posttransplant cyclophosphamide. The receptors come from a female patient aged 45 to 65 who received an allogeneic stem cell transplant from a related donor, was CMV-positive, and had no GVHD. Some T cells may be the graft donor's.

The chain is built from TRBV4-2 and TRBJ2-2, with a possible D match to TRBD1 (6 bases). Germline CDR1 LGHNA, CDR2 YNFKEQ. V was cut by 1 base and J by 4 bases, with 10 bases left in between. CDR3 size: 15 residues. The CDR3 sequence is CASSQAGGSTGELFF. CDR3 coding DNA: TGTGCCAGCAGCCAAGCTGGGGGCAGCACCGGGGAGCTGTTTTTT.

The chain joins TRBV7-2 to TRBJ1-2; D possibly corresponds to TRBD1 (5 bases). Trimming stripped 4 bases from V and 6 bases from J, with 9 bases between. The length of the CDR3 is 12 residues. Per the germline V gene, CDR1 is SGHTA and CDR2 is FQGNSA. The chain's CDR3 is CASSSPQDGYTF. CDR3 bases: TGTGCCAGCAGCTCACCACAGGATGGCTACACCTTC.

V and J are TRBV13 and TRBJ2-2; TRBD2 aligns across 9 bases. Trimming took 5 bases from V and 1 from J; bases not matched to a gene: 5. The CDR3 is made up of 16 amino acids. Germline CDR1 PRHDT, CDR2 FYEKMQ (reference sequence). The CDR3 spells CASSTSGGRNTGELFF. DNA for the CDR3: TGTGCCAGCAGCACGAGCGGGGGGAGGAACACCGGGGAGCTGTTTTTT.

The chain joins TRBV19 to TRBJ2-7, with D tentatively TRBD2 (5 bases). The CDR3 is 15 residues long. CDR1 and CDR2 from the germline V gene are LNHDA and SQIVND (reference sequence). V lost 6 bases and J lost 4, with 19 bases in between. The CDR3 DNA follows: TGTGCCAGTAGCCCACTAGAAAAACGACCGTACGAGCAGTACTTC. This translates into CASSPLEKRPYEQYF.

Note on this clone: At one of its ends the junction is not consistent with the germline gene, which may arise from a read error. This chain joins TRBV7-7 and TRBJ2-7, with 9 bases matching TRBD2. Germline values: CDR1 SSHAT, CDR2 FNYEAQ (reference sequence). The CDR3 has 13 residues. The CDR3 reads CASSLGLAGEQYF. The CDR3 DNA is TGTGCTAGCAGCTTAGGCCTAGCGGGGGAGCAGTACTTC.

The V call is TRBV23-1, the J call TRBJ2-7; TRBD1 matches 11 bases. TRBV23-1 is assigned to the ORF class and has an uncertain function. The CDR3 is made up of 15 amino acids. After removal of 3 bases from V and 5 bases from J, the junction contained 6 bases not matched to a gene. The CDR3 protein is CASSHRTGGYDEQYF. The CDR3 DNA reads as TGCGCCAGCAGTCACCGGACAGGGGGCTACGACGAGCAGTACTTC.

This sequence joins TRBV28 and TRBJ2-6; no clear D. Between the trimmed V and J ends, which lost 6 bases and 0 bases, there was a span of 6 bases. Germline-derived CDR1 and CDR2 are MDHEN and SYDVKM. There are 14 residues in the CDR3. CDR3: CASRQYSGANVLTF. The CDR3 bases are TGTGCCAGCAGACAGTACTCTGGGGCCAACGTCCTGACTTTC.

The chain employs TRBV5-4 and TRBJ1-1; 8 positions agree with TRBD1. This CDR3 region has 14 residues. V lost 3 bases to trimming and J lost 6 bases; unmatched junction nucleotides: 7. The V gene's germline CDR1 is SGHNT and CDR2 YYREEE (reference sequence). The CDR3 is CASSWQGAESEAFF. Here the CDR3 DNA reads TGTGCCAGCAGCTGGCAGGGGGCTGAGTCTGAAGCTTTCTTT.

The chain links TRBV4-3 to TRBJ2-7, with D possibly being TRBD1 (5 bases). The CDR3 consists of 15 residues. Germline V gene data show CDR1 as LGHNA and CDR2 as YSLEER. Trimming stripped 3 bases from V and 3 bases from J, with 15 bases between. CDR3 protein: CASSHDSSGFYEQYF. The CDR3 nucleotides are TGCGCCAGCAGCCACGACAGTTCCGGGTTCTACGAGCAGTACTTC.

The rearrangement uses TRBV15 and TRBJ1-4, with D unresolved. CDR3 length equals 14 residues. CDR1 and CDR2 from the germline V gene are LNHNV and YYDKDF (reference sequence). V lost 8 bases to trimming and J lost 6 bases, with 16 bases between them. CDR3: CATSEGVWDEKLFF. The CDR3 DNA reads TGTGCCACCTCGGAGGGCGTCTGGGATGAAAAACTGTTTTTT.